This T cell receptor (beta chain) was retrieved from a study of shared clonotypes between healthy human individuals. General study findings and limits: In a handful of donors, approximately 5% of naive CD4 clonotypes appeared in common.

CDR3 size: 12 residues. The V end was cut by 9 bases, the J end by 9 bases, with 15 bases between. Germline lookup yields CDR1 MRHNA and CDR2 SNTAGT. Every immunoSEQ plate was one replicate of a subset's evenly spread DNA. Only in-frame clones appear in the TCRdb table, and some are missing; sequencing was by immunoSEQ multiplex PCR. This table holds under 200,000 clones, 80% to 95% found once. With respect to this clone: Its antigen is unidentified.

The sequencing sample was made of naive CD4+ T cells sorted from blood. The subset is: CD45RA+ positively selected. The V gene is TRBV6-4, the J gene TRBJ1-5, with D unresolved. This clonotype was obtained from a woman in her 30s in good health. The CDR3 reads CARIMGLRPQHF. CDR3 bases: TGTGCCAGGATCATGGGGTTAAGGCCCCAGCATTTT.